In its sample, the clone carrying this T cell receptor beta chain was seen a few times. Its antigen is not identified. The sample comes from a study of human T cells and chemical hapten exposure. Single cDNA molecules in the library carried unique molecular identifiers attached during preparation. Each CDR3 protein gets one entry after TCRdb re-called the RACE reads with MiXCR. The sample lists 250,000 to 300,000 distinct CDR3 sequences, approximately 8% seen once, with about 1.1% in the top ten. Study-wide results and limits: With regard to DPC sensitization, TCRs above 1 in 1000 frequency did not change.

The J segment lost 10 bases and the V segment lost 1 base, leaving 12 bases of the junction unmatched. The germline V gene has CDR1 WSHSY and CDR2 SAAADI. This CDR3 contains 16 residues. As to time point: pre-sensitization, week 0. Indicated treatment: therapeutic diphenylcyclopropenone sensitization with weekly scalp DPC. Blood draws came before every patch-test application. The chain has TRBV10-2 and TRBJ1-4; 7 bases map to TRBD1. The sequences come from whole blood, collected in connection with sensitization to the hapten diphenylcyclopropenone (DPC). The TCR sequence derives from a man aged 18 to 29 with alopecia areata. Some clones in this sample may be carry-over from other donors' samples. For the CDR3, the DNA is TGCGCCAGCAGTGAGTACAGGACAGGTTCCTCGGGAAAACTGTTTTTT. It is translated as CASSEYRTGSSGKLFF.